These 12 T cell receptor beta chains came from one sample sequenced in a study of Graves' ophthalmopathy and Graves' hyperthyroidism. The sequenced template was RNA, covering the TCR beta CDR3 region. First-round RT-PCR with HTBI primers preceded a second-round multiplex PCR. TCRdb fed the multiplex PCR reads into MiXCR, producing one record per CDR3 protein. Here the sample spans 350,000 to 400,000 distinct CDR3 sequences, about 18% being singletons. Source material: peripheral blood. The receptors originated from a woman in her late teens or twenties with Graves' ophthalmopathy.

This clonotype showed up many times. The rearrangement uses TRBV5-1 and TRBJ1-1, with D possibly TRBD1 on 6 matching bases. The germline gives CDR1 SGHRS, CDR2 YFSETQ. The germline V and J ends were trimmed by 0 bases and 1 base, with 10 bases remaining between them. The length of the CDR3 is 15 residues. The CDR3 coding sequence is TGCGCCAGCAGCTTGGACAGGGAGGAGAACACTGAAGCTTTCTTT. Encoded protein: CASSLDREENTEAFF.

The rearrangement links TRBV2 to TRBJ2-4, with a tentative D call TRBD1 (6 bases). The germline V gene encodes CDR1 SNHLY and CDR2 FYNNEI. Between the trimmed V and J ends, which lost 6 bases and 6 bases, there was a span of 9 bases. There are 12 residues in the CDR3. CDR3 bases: TGTGCCAGCAGGACAGGAGCAAACATTCAGTACTTC. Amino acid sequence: CASRTGANIQYF.

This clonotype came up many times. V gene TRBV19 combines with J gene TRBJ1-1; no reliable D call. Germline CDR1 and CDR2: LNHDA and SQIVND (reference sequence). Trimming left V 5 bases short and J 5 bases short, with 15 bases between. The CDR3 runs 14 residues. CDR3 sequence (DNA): TGTGCCAGTAGTCCGCCCTCCTCGGGTACTGAAGCTTTCTTT. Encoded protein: CASSPPSSGTEAFF.

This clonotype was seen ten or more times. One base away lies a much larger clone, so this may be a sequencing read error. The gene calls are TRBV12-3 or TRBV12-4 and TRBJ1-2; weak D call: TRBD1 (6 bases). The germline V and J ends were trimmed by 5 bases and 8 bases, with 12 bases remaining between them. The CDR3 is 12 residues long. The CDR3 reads CASSPQRGGYTF. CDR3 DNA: TGTGCCAGCAGTCCGCAGAGGGGGGGCTACACCTTC.

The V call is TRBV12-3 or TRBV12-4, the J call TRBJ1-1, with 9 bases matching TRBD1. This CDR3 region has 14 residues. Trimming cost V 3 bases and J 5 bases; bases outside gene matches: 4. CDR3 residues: CASSFGTGLTEAFF. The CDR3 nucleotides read TGTGCCAGCAGTTTCGGGACAGGGCTGACTGAAGCTTTCTTT.

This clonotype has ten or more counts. The chain's CDR3 is CATLQGASDTQYF. CDR3 bases: TGTGCCACTCTACAGGGGGCCTCAGATACGCAGTATTTT. The rearrangement uses TRBV28 and TRBJ2-3; 9 bases are a match to TRBD1. The germline gives CDR1 MDHEN, CDR2 SYDVKM. The V segment lost 10 bases and the J segment 4 bases; nucleotides outside the gene matches: 6. The CDR3 sequence is 13 residues long.

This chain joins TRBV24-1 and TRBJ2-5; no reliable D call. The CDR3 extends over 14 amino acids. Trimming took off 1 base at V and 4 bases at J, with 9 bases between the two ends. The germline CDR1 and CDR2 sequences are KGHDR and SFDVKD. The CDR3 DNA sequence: TGTGCCACCAGTGATTTCTGGGGTGGAGAGACCCAGTACTTC. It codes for CATSDFWGGETQYF.

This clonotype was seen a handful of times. For the CDR3, the DNA is TGTGCCAGCTCACCACCCCGGGACAGAAAAAACATTCAGTACTTC. Translation gives CASSPPRDRKNIQYF. The chain has TRBV18 and TRBJ2-4, with 7 bases that match TRBD1. V gave up 0 bases and J gave up 4 bases; unmatched junction bases: 3. CDR1 and CDR2 (germline): KGHSH, LQKENI. This CDR3 region has 15 residues.

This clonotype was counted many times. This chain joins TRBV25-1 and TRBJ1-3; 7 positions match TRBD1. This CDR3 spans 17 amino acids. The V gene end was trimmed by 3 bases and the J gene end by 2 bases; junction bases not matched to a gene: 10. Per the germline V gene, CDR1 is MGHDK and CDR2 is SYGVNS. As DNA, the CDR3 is TGTGCCAGCAGTGACCGAGGTACAGGGGCCACTGGAAACACCATATATTTT. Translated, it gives CASSDRGTGATGNTIYF. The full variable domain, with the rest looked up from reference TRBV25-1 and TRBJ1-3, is EADIYQTPRYLVIGTGKKITLECSQTMGHDKMYWYQQDPGMELHLIHYSYGVNSTEKGDLSSESTVSRIRTEHFPLTLESARPSHTSQYLCASSDRGTGATGNTIYFGEGSWLTVV.

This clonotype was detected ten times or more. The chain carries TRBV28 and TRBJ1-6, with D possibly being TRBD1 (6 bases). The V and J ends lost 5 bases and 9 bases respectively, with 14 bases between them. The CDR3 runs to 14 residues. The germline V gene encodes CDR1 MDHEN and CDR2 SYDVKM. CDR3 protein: CASSLRGLGSPLHF. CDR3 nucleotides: TGTGCCAGCAGTCTCAGGGGACTGGGTTCACCCCTCCACTTT.

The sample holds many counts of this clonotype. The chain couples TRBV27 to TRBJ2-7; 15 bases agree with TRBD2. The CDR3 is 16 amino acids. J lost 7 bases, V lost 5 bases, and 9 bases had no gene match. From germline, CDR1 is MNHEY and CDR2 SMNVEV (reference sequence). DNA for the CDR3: TGTGCCAGCAGTCCTTGGACTAGCGGGAGGGCTTATGAGCAGTACTTC. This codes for CASSPWTSGRAYEQYF.

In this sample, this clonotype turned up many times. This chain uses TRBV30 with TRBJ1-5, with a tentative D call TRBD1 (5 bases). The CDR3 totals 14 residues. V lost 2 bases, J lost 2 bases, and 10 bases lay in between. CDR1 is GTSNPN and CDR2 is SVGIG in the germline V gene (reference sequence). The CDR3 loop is CAWSTEQGNQPQHF. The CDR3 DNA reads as TGTGCCTGGAGTACCGAACAGGGCAATCAGCCCCAGCATTTT. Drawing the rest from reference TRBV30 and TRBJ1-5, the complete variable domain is SQTIHQWPATLVQPVGSPLSLECTVEGTSNPNLYWYRQAAGRGLQLLFYSVGIGQISSEVPQNLSASRPQDRQFILSSKKLLLSDSGFYLCAWSTEQGNQPQHFGDGTRLSIL.